This T cell receptor (beta chain) is drawn from a study of PD-1 blockade in classical Hodgkin lymphoma. Notes on the study in general: Complete responders matched newly diagnosed patients in baseline diversity.

Method: immunoSEQ multiplex PCR; TCRdb's copy keeps in-frame clones and lacks some. The repertoire has under 60,000 clones, 73% of them found once; the top ten carry roughly 15%. Every one of the patients relapsed after autologous stem cell transplantation (brentuximab vedotin exposure was variable). Reported best responses ranged across complete response, partial response or progressive disease. This CDR3 has 12 residues. V shed 5 bases and J shed 2 bases, with 8 bases lying between them. Germline CDR1 is SGHRS and CDR2 is YFSETQ. Concerning this clone itself: What it binds is not known.

The chain uses TRBV5-1 and TRBJ2-7, with unresolved D. This clonotype originated in a human donor with classical Hodgkin lymphoma. Material: peripheral blood mononuclear cells (PBMCs), obtained before the second cycle of nivolumab. As DNA, the CDR3 is TGCGCCAGCAGTACTGGGGCCTACGAGCAGTACTTC. Translation gives CASSTGAYEQYF. The full variable domain, completed using reference TRBV5-1 and TRBJ2-7, is KAGVTQTPRYLIKTRGQQVTLSCSPISGHRSVSWYQQTPGQGLQFLFEYFSETQRNKGNFPGRFSGRQFSNSRSEMNVSTLELGDSALYLCASSTGAYEQYFGPGTRLTVT.